This T cell receptor (beta chain) was obtained from a study of tumor-infiltrating lymphocytes in primary liver carcinoma. Overall study context: Stage T1-T3 N0M0 and a size of about 4 to 10 cm characterized the tumors.

Concerning this clonotype itself: Germline and junction disagree at one end, which may indicate a read error.

Making TCR beta cDNA involved around 500 ng total RNA and a constant-region primer. Sequencing libraries for TCR beta derived from three nested multiplex PCR rounds that used slightly modified ARM-PCR. Rounds one and two of PCR, each of around 11 cycles, were primed with TRBV1-TRBV30 forward primers and a C-beta reverse primer. TCRdb itself ran the multiplex PCR reads through MiXCR, one entry per CDR3 protein. The sample carries 300,000 to 400,000 distinct CDR3 sequences, 65% recorded once. CDR3 size: 13 residues. Germline lookup yields CDR1 SGHNT and CDR2 YENEEA. Out of unsorted whole blood came the blood RNA, and germline DNA was extracted as well.

The chain recombines TRBV11-3 with TRBJ2-1; 7 nucleotides agree with TRBD2. Input material: peripheral blood. The receptor's source is a man aged 35 to 55 with primary liver carcinoma and hepatitis B virus infection. CDR3 nucleotides: TGTGCCGGCAGCCCGGGACTATACAATGAGCAATTCTTC. This codes for CAGSPGLYNEQFF.